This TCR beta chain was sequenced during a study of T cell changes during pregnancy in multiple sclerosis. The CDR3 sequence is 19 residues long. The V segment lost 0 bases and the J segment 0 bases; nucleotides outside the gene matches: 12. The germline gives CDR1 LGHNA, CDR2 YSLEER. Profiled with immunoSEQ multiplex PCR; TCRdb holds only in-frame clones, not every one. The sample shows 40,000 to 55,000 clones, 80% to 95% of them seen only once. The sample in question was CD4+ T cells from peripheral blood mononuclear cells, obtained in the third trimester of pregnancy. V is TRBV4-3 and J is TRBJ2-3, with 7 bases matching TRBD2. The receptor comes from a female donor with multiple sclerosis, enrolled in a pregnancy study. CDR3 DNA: TGCGCCAGCAGCCAAGAGTCGGCAGGTCCTAGCGGTAGCACAGATACGCAGTATTTT. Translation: CASSQESAGPSGSTDTQYF.